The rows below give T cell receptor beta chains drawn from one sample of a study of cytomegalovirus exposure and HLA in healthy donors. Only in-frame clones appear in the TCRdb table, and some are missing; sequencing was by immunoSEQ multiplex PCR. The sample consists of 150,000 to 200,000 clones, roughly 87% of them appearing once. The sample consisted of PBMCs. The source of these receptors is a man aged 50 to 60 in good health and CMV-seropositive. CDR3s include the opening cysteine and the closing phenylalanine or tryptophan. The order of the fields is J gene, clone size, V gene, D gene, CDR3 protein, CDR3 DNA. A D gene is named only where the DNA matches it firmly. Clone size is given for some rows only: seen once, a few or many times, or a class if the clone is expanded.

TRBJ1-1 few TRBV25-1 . CASSEHLGVGTEAFF TGTGCCAGCAGTGAACACTTAGGGGTAGGCACTGAAGCTTTCTTT
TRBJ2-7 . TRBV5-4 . CASSLARGAGEQYF TGTGCCAGCAGCTTGGCCCGCGGGGCGGGTGAGCAGTACTTC
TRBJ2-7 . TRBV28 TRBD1 CASSSPGQGAYEQYF TGTGCCAGCAGCTCACCCGGACAGGGGGCCTACGAGCAGTACTTC
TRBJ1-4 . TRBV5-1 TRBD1 CASRRQGAGEKLFF TGCGCCAGCAGGCGACAGGGGGCGGGAGAAAAACTGTTTTTT
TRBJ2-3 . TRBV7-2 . CASSQIRGATSDGDTQYF TGTGCCAGCAGCCAAATACGGGGGGCTACGTCTGATGGGGATACGCAGTATTTT
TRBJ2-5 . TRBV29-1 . CSVEERGFRETQYF TGCAGCGTTGAAGAACGGGGATTCAGGGAGACCCAGTACTTC
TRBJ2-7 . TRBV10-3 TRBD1 CATYPGQNYEQYF TGTGCCACTTATCCGGGACAGAACTACGAGCAGTACTTC
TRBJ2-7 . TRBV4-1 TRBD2 CASSRTGTTYEQYF TGCGCCAGCAGCCGTACCGGGACTACCTACGAGCAGTACTTC
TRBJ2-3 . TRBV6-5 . CASSSTLTGKTDTQYF TGTGCCAGCAGTTCAACTTTGACAGGAAAGACAGATACGCAGTATTTT
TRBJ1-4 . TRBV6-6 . CASSYSGGINEKLFF TGTGCCAGCAGTTACTCGGGGGGTATTAATGAAAAACTGTTTTTT
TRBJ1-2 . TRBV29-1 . CSAEEGYGYTF TGCAGCGCCGAGGAGGGCTACGGCTACACCTTC
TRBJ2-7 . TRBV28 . CASSSQVRYEQYF TGTGCCAGCAGTTCACAGGTTAGGTACGAGCAGTACTTC
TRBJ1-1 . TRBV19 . CASGLTQAFF TGTGCCAGCGGACTTACTCAAGCTTTCTTT
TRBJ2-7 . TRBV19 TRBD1 CASSAGQGYEQYF TGTGCCAGTAGTGCCGGACAGGGCTACGAGCAGTACTTC
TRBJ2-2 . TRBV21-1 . CASSKSGLAGGPNTGELFF TGTGCCAGCAGCAAATCCGGACTAGCGGGGGGGCCGAACACCGGGGAGCTGTTTTTT
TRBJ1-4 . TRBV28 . CASSSKRVGGGEKLFF TGTGCCAGCAGTTCCAAAAGAGTAGGTGGGGGGGAAAAACTGTTTTTT
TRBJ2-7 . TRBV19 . CASSMGRGYEQYF TGTGCCAGTAGTATGGGGCGCGGATACGAGCAGTACTTC
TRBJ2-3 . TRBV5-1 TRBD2 CASSLAGWLAATDTQYF TGCGCCAGCAGCTTGGCTGGGTGGCTAGCGGCCACAGATACGCAGTATTTT
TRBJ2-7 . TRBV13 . CASQRVLPYEQYF TGTGCCAGCCAGCGGGTGCTACCCTACGAGCAGTACTTC
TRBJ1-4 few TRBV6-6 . CCGLEKLFF TGTTGTGGACTCGAAAAACTGTTTTTT
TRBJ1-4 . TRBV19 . CASSMMEFENEKLFF TGTGCCAGTAGTATGATGGAGTTTGAGAATGAAAAACTGTTTTTT
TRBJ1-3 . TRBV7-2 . CASSLVGTSYGNTIYF TGTGCCAGCAGCTTAGTCGGGACATCGTACGGAAACACCATATATTTT
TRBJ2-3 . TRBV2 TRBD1 CASSRTHRDRGRTDTQYF TGTGCCAGCAGTCGAACCCACCGGGACAGGGGCAGGACAGATACGCAGTATTTT
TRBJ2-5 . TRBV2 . CASSATGSDQETQYF TGTGCCAGCAGTGCTACAGGGTCCGACCAAGAGACCCAGTACTTC
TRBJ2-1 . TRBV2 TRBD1 CASSALSGTGTAYYNEQFF TGTGCCAGCAGTGCCCTTTCCGGGACAGGGACGGCGTACTACAATGAGCAGTTCTTC
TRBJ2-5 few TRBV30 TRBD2 CAWSIHQTSGEETQYF TGTGCCTGGAGTATACACCAGACTAGCGGGGAAGAGACCCAGTACTTC
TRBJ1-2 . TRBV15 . CATRMSRGRNYGYTF TGTGCCACCAGGATGTCCAGGGGAAGGAACTATGGCTACACCTTC
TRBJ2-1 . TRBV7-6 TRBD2 CASTLTSGRIYEQFF TGTGCCAGCACCCTCACTAGCGGGAGAATCTATGAGCAGTTCTTC
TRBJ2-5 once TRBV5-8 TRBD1 CASSLGARGREETQYF TGTGCCAGCAGCTTGGGTGCCAGGGGGCGGGAAGAGACCCAGTACTTC
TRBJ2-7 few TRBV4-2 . CASSQMPDSTYEQYF TGTGCCAGCAGCCAAATGCCGGACAGCACCTACGAGCAGTACTTC
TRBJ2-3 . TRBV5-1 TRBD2 CASSLELAGGGTQYF TGCGCCAGCAGCTTGGAATTGGCGGGAGGGGGTACGCAGTATTTT
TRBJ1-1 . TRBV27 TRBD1 CASATGGAHLNTEAFF TGTGCCAGCGCCACAGGGGGTGCCCATTTGAACACTGAAGCTTTCTTT
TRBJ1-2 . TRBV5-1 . CASSLEQGLEGGYTF TGCGCCAGCAGCTTGGAGCAGGGTTTGGAGGGTGGCTACACCTTC
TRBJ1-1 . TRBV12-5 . CASGLARRGGVNTEAFF TGTGCTAGTGGTTTGGCAAGAAGGGGGGGGGTGAACACTGAAGCTTTCTTT
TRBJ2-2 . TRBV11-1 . CASSLALSAGELFF TGTGCCAGCAGCTTAGCGCTTAGCGCCGGGGAGCTGTTTTTT
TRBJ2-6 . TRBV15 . CATSRGTRGIPGANVLTF TGTGCCACCAGCAGAGGTACCAGGGGAATACCTGGGGCCAACGTCCTGACTTTC
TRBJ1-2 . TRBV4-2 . CASSQDLVQGFIYGYTF TGTGCCAGCAGCCAAGATTTGGTACAGGGCTTTATTTATGGCTACACCTTC
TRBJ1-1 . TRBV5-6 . CASSNSGVGTEAFF TGTGCCAGCAGCAACAGCGGGGTTGGGACTGAAGCTTTCTTT
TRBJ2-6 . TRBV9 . CASSVRDSGANVLTF TGTGCCAGCAGCGTCAGGGACTCTGGGGCCAACGTCCTGACTTTC
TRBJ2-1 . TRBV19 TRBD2 CASRGGGTSLYEQFF TGTGCCAGTAGAGGGGGAGGGACTAGTTTATATGAGCAGTTCTTC